This T cell receptor beta chain was identified in a study of neurological immune-mediated disorders. This clonotype was recorded at least ten times. One entry per CDR3 protein results from TCRdb running MiXCR on the 5' RACE reads. The top ten clones hold around 2% of a sample with around 55,000 distinct CDR3 sequences, 3% to 4% of them seen once. Per the germline V gene, CDR1 is ENHRY and CDR2 is SYGVKD. Trimming cost V 11 bases and J 4 bases, with 11 bases left between them. This CDR3 has 11 amino acids. The receptor's source is a woman aged 40 to 55 with multiple sclerosis. J is TRBJ1-1 and V is TRBV10-3, with a weak D call TRBD1 (6 bases). Sequenced: CD4+ T cells from blood. CDR3 in DNA: TGTGCCGTGGTAGGGGGCACTGAAGCTTTCTTT. Its protein product is CAVVGGTEAFF.